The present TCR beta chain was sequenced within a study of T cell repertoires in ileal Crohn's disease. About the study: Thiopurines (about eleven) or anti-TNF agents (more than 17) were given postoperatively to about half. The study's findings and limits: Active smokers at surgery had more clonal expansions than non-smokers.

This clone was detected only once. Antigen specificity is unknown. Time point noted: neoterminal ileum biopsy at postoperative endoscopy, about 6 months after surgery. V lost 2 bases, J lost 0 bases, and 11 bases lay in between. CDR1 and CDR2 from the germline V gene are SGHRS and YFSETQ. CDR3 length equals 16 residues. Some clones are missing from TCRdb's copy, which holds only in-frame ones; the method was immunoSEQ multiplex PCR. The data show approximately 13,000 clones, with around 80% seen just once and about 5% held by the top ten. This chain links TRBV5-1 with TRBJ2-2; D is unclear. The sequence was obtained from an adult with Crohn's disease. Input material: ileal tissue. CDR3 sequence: CASSFGYSSNTGELFF. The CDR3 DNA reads TGCGCCAGCAGCTTTGGTTACAGTTCGAACACCGGGGAGCTGTTTTTT.